This entry is about one T cell receptor (beta chain). Its antigen is unidentified. Sequence at one end of the junction differs from germline and may be a read error. No cell sorting was done before RNA was extracted from the tissue. This specimen comes from a study of tumor and adjacent non-tumor tissue in lung cancer. Overall study context: The cohort had approximately 13 adenocarcinoma, 2 squamous cell and 1 small cell patients. Samples averaged about 4.3 million productive TCRbeta reads each. Aged about 31 to 76 years, patients included more than nine men and 5 women with stage I to III disease.

The study's findings and limits: Tumor tissue had significantly higher TCR diversity than normal lung.

A modified ARM-PCR protocol with three rounds of nested PCR amplified TCRbeta. Via MiXCR, TCRdb re-called the multiplex PCR reads, giving one row per CDR3 protein. The sample records 75,000 to 100,000 distinct CDR3 sequences, less than 75% being singletons. The CDR3 is made up of 16 amino acids. The chain has TRBV12-3 or TRBV12-4 and TRBJ2-6; D might be TRBD1 (6 bases). The clonotype comes from a man aged 55 to 70 with non-small cell lung cancer. Sequencing input: lung tumor tissue. CDR3 in amino acids: CANGNTNRVGANVLTF. The CDR3, as DNA: TGTGCCAACGGAAACACAAACAGGGTTGGGGCCAACGTCTTGACTTTC.